Each of the 23 T cell receptor beta chains below was sequenced from the same sample in a study of cytomegalovirus exposure and HLA in healthy donors. Amplification used 60 Vbeta primers and 13 Jbeta primers. Generated by immunoSEQ multiplex PCR, the TCRdb table keeps only in-frame clones and is missing some. Here the sample spans about 70,000 clones, just over 65% being singletons. Material for sequencing was PBMCs. The source of these receptors is a young woman in good health and CMV-seronegative.

The V call is TRBV18, the J call TRBJ1-1, with D possibly TRBD1 on 6 matching bases. Germline-derived CDR1 and CDR2 are KGHSH and LQKENI. CDR3 length equals 13 residues. Trimming stripped 2 bases from V and 8 bases from J, with 12 bases between. CDR3 sequence reads: CASSPGRGEEAFF. The CDR3 DNA sequence: TGTGCCAGCTCACCAGGGAGGGGGGAAGAAGCTTTCTTT. Using reference TRBV18 and TRBJ1-1 for the parts outside the CDR3, the full variable domain is NAGVMQNPRHLVRRRGQEARLRCSPMKGHSHVYWYRQLPEEGLKFMVYLQKENIIDESGMPKERFSAEFPKEGPSILRIQQVVRGDSAAYFCASSPGRGEEAFFGQGTRLTVV.

V is TRBV6-1 and J is TRBJ2-5, with TRBD2 matching over 14 bases. The CDR3 has 13 residues. After removal of 8 bases from V and 9 bases from J, the junction contained 5 bases not matched to a gene. Germline V gene lookup returns CDR1 MNHNS and CDR2 SASEGT. CDR3 sequence reads: CASRGLAGVSQYF. The DNA for the CDR3 is TGTGCCAGCCGGGGACTAGCGGGGGTGTCCCAGTACTTC.

This clone was detected a few times. This chain links TRBV19 with TRBJ1-6; 9 bases match TRBD1. J gave up 8 bases and V 6 bases, and 8 bases lay outside the gene matches. The CDR3 consists of 15 residues. The germline V gene has CDR1 LNHDA and CDR2 SQIVND (reference sequence). In nucleotides, the CDR3 is TGTGCCAGTAGACCGGGACAGGGAGGTGATTCACCCCTCCACTTT. Translating it yields CASRPGQGGDSPLHF.

The chain employs TRBV9 and TRBJ2-7; D is unresolved. This CDR3 has 14 amino acids. Germline CDR1 is SGDLS and CDR2 is YYNGEE. V shed 0 bases and J shed 4 bases, with 11 bases lying between them. The DNA of the CDR3 is TGTGCCAGCAGCGTAGGCGGAGCACTTTACGAGCAGTACTTC. Its protein is CASSVGGALYEQYF.

This clone has more than one count but fewer than ten. The chain links TRBV11-2 to TRBJ2-7; D unclear. Germline CDR1 is SGHAT and CDR2 is FQNNGV. Trimming pared 1 base from V and 6 bases from J, leaving 4 bases between. This CDR3 is 11 amino acids long. The CDR3 here is CASSLASEQYF. The CDR3 DNA reads TGTGCCAGCAGCTTAGCTTCCGAGCAGTACTTC.

This clone was seen a single time. This CDR3 reads CASSPPTSFSYEQYF. CDR3 in DNA: TGTGCCAGCAGCCCACCCACTAGCTTTTCCTACGAGCAGTACTTC. J is TRBJ2-7 and V is TRBV7-9; D possibly corresponds to TRBD2 (6 bases). The germline V gene encodes CDR1 SEHNR and CDR2 FQNEAQ (reference sequence). V lost 5 bases, J lost 1 base, and 15 bases lay in between. CDR3 length: 15 residues.

About this clone: Given the absence of the conserved phenylalanine or tryptophan at the CDR3 end, a read error is likely. The chain links TRBV25-1 to TRBJ1-1; D is uncertain. The CDR3 sequence is 14 residues long. V lost 5 bases and J lost 2, with 12 bases in between. CDR1 is MGHDK, CDR2 SYGVNS, per germline. This CDR3 is CASSQQRDNTEAFV. CDR3 nucleotides: TGTGCCAGCAGTCAACAGAGAGATAACACTGAAGCTTTCGTT.

This sequence joins TRBV27 and TRBJ2-2, with D tentatively TRBD1 (7 bases). This CDR3 region has 16 residues. Germline V lookup: CDR1 MNHEY, CDR2 SMNVEV (reference sequence). V was pared by 2 bases and J by 4 bases, with 14 bases between. In DNA, the CDR3 is TGTGCCAGCAGTTTAAGCGGCCAGGGGGGCACCGGGGAGCTGTTTTTT. It encodes CASSLSGQGGTGELFF.

J is TRBJ2-5 and V is TRBV2; weak D call: TRBD1 (6 bases). Germline V gene lookup returns CDR1 SNHLY and CDR2 FYNNEI. The CDR3 contains 17 residues. V was pared by 3 bases and J by 0 bases, with 17 bases between. The DNA of the CDR3 is TGTGCCAGCAGTGATGGGTTGGGACACTCGTACCAAGAGACCCAGTACTTC. Encoded protein: CASSDGLGHSYQETQYF.

V is TRBV28 and J is TRBJ1-2, with D possibly matching TRBD1 (6 bases). The V end lost 0 bases, the J end lost 6 bases, and 23 bases lay between the germline ends. The CDR3 totals 18 residues. Looked up from germline, CDR1 is MDHEN and CDR2 is SYDVKM. CDR3 region: CASSLWGAGDKVLHGYTF. The CDR3, as DNA: TGTGCCAGCAGTTTATGGGGCGCAGGGGACAAAGTTCTACATGGCTACACCTTC.

The chain joins TRBV2 to TRBJ1-1; D is perhaps TRBD1 (5 bases). The CDR3 loop spans 14 amino acids. Trimming stripped 1 base from V and 6 bases from J, with 12 bases between. Germline CDR1 is SNHLY and CDR2 is FYNNEI. The CDR3 sequence: CASSEGGRAAEAFF. CDR3 DNA: TGTGCCAGCAGTGAAGGGGGCAGGGCCGCTGAAGCTTTCTTT.

The V and J genes are TRBV15 and TRBJ1-6; D uncertain. V was pared by 3 bases and J by 6 bases, with 15 bases between. The germline V gene encodes CDR1 LNHNV and CDR2 YYDKDF (reference sequence). The CDR3 spans 16 residues. CDR3 DNA sequence: TGTGCCACCAGCAGGGAAAGATCCGGCGGTAATTCACCCCTCCACTTT. Its translation is CATSRERSGGNSPLHF. The whole variable domain, remainder taken from reference TRBV15 and TRBJ1-6, is DAMVIQNPRYQVTQFGKPVTLSCSQTLNHNVMYWYQQKSSQAPKLLFHYYDKDFNNEADTPDNFQSRRPNTSFCFLDIRSPGLGDTAMYLCATSRERSGGNSPLHFGNGTRLTVT.

The chain couples TRBV13 to TRBJ2-3; 15 positions agree with TRBD2. In germline, CDR1 is PRHDT, CDR2 FYEKMQ (reference sequence). V dropped 5 bases and J dropped 2; count of bases not matched to a gene: 5. The CDR3 extends over 17 amino acids. The DNA of the CDR3 is TGTGCCAGCAGCCCCCGGACTAGCGGGGGGGTCACAGATACGCAGTATTTT. Translating it yields CASSPRTSGGVTDTQYF.

The J gene is TRBJ1-3, the V gene TRBV9; D may be TRBD1 (6 bases). Trimming cost V 2 bases and J 0 bases, with 6 bases left between them. CDR3 length: 14 amino acids. Germline V gives CDR1 SGDLS, CDR2 YYNGEE. Written as DNA, the CDR3 is TGTGCCAGCAGCGTGGACAGCTCTGGAAACACCATATATTTT. Protein sequence: CASSVDSSGNTIYF.

The gene calls are TRBV6-5 and TRBJ2-3; 8 bases are shared with TRBD1. Looked up from germline, CDR1 is MNHEY and CDR2 is SVGAGI. The CDR3 has 15 amino acids. V lost 5 bases to trimming and J lost 0 bases; unmatched junction nucleotides: 4. The CDR3 spells CASSARDRSTDTQYF. The CDR3 nucleotides are TGTGCCAGCAGTGCCCGGGACAGGAGCACAGATACGCAGTATTTT.

The J gene is TRBJ1-2, the V gene TRBV7-9; 10 bases map to TRBD1. Trimming at V came to 5 bases and at J to 3 bases, leaving 6 bases not matched to a gene. Germline V lookup: CDR1 SEHNR, CDR2 FQNEAQ (reference sequence). This CDR3 has 15 residues. The CDR3 is CASSPGTGEYYGYTF. As DNA, the CDR3 is TGTGCCAGCAGCCCCGGGACAGGGGAGTACTATGGCTACACCTTC.

The gene calls are TRBV9 and TRBJ1-2, with 8 bases aligning to TRBD1. The CDR3 totals 15 residues. J lost 3 bases, V lost 2 bases, and 6 bases had no gene match. Germline CDR1 is SGDLS and CDR2 is YYNGEE. The CDR3 DNA reads TGTGCCAGCAGCGTCTCAGGGGGCCTGGACTATGGCTACACCTTC. As protein: CASSVSGGLDYGYTF.

The chain carries TRBV19 and TRBJ1-2; 7 nucleotides match TRBD1. CDR1 and CDR2 (germline): LNHDA, SQIVND (reference sequence). The CDR3 is made up of 13 amino acids. The V and J ends lost 6 bases and 4 bases, in that order; junction bases with no gene match: 5. CDR3 residues: CASRPTGAYGYTF. CDR3 coding DNA: TGTGCCAGTAGACCCACAGGGGCCTATGGCTACACCTTC.

This clone has just a few counts. This chain uses TRBV27 with TRBJ2-1, with 7 bases aligning to TRBD2. The CDR3 has 14 residues. V gave up 2 bases and J gave up 8 bases; unmatched junction bases: 6. Germline CDR1 reads MNHEY; CDR2 reads SMNVEV (reference sequence). CDR3 protein: CASSLVSRGDEQFF. DNA for the CDR3: TGTGCCAGCAGTTTAGTCTCTCGGGGGGATGAGCAGTTCTTC.

The genes are TRBV9 and TRBJ1-5, with D perhaps matching TRBD1 (6 bases). V dropped 4 bases and J dropped 7 bases, with 12 bases sitting between them. This CDR3 contains 13 residues. From germline, CDR1 is SGDLS and CDR2 YYNGEE. CDR3 loop: CASSPGQSQPQHF. CDR3 nucleotides: TGTGCCAGCAGCCCAGGACAGAGCCAGCCCCAGCATTTT.

CDR3 protein: CAWSVMVGGETQYF. The CDR3 DNA sequence: TGTGCCTGGAGTGTTATGGTGGGGGGGGAGACCCAGTACTTC. J is TRBJ2-5 and V is TRBV30; 7 nucleotides align to TRBD2. V lost 0 bases, J lost 5 bases, and 6 bases stayed unmatched. The CDR3 runs 14 residues. CDR1 is GTSNPN and CDR2 is SVGIG in the germline V gene (reference sequence).

This sequence joins TRBV19 and TRBJ1-1; D is unresolved. V was shortened by 5 bases and J by 2 bases, with 3 bases between the two germline ends. The germline V gene has CDR1 LNHDA and CDR2 SQIVND (reference sequence). The CDR3 runs 11 residues. For the CDR3, the DNA is TGTGCCAGTAGTCCAAACACTGAAGCTTTCTTT. Encoded protein: CASSPNTEAFF.

CDR3 residues: CASSERGEYQETQYF. CDR3 bases: TGTGCCAGCAGCGAGCGGGGGGAGTACCAAGAGACCCAGTACTTC. V is TRBV4-2 and J is TRBJ2-5; TRBD2 aligns across 9 bases. There are 15 residues in the CDR3. Germline trimming cut 5 bases from V and 0 bases from J; bases unmatched to any gene: 4. Germline values: CDR1 LGHNA, CDR2 YNFKEQ.